This TCR beta chain was observed in a study of T cell changes during pregnancy in multiple sclerosis. In regard to this clone: Other DNA sequences in this sample translate to the same CDR3.

Generated by immunoSEQ multiplex PCR, the TCRdb table keeps only in-frame clones and is missing some. The sample carries about 51,000 clones, around 93% recorded once. Sequences were derived from CD8+ T cells from peripheral blood mononuclear cells, sampled in the second trimester of pregnancy. This clonotype was obtained from a female donor with multiple sclerosis, enrolled in a pregnancy study.

This CDR3 is CASSLPGQTSGNTIYF. CDR3 nucleotides: TGTGCCAGCAGCTTGCCGGGACAGACCTCTGGAAACACCATATATTTT. V gene TRBV5-5 combines with J gene TRBJ1-3; 7 bases are a match to TRBD1. The V gene end was trimmed by 1 base and the J gene end by 0 bases; junction bases not matched to a gene: 4. This CDR3 comprises 16 residues. Per germline, CDR1 SGHKS and CDR2 YYEKEE (reference sequence).